These T cell receptor beta chains were read from a single sample in a study of cytomegalovirus exposure and HLA in healthy donors. The repertoire was sequenced with immunoSEQ multiplex PCR; TCRdb's copy has only in-frame clones and lacks some. The sample yields 100,000 to 150,000 clones, of which the top ten take up 1%. The sequenced sample was PBMCs. Source of these receptors: a man aged 18 to 35 in good health and CMV-seronegative. The CDR3 runs from the conserved cysteine through the conserved F or W. A D gene is named only where the DNA matches it firmly.

>TRBD2|TRBV2|TRBJ2-7
TGTGCCAGCAGTGACCGGCCTAGCGGGAGAACCAACGAGCAGTACTTC
CASSDRPSGRTNEQYF
>TRBD1|TRBV28|TRBJ2-1
TGTGCCAGCAGTGGGGGACAGGCTTACAATGAGCAGTTCTTC
CASSGGQAYNEQFF
>TRBD1|TRBV5-4|TRBJ2-7
TGTGCCAGCAGCTTGGCCGGGGGACAGGGTACCTACGAGCAGTACTTC
CASSLAGGQGTYEQYF
>-|TRBV5-4|TRBJ2-1
TGTGCCAGCTCCCTTTCGGCAGGGGTACATGAGCAGTTCTTC
CASSLSAGVHEQFF
>TRBD2|TRBV6-5|TRBJ2-7
TGTGCCAGCAGTTCTGTCCCTAGCGGGAGCTACGAGCAGTACTTC
CASSSVPSGSYEQYF
>-|TRBV6-4|TRBJ2-2
TGTGCCAGCAGTCGGAGAGGCACCGGGGAGCTGTTTTTT
CASSRRGTGELFF
>TRBD1|TRBV6-5|TRBJ1-1
TGTGCCAGCATCTCAGGGGGTTCTGGCACTGAAGCTTTCTTT
CASISGGSGTEAFF
>TRBD2|TRBV27|TRBJ2-3
TGTGCCAGCAGTCTGGGGACTAGCGGGGGCTTGCACTCAGATACGCAGTATTTT
CASSLGTSGGLHSDTQYF
>TRBD1|TRBV7-7|TRBJ2-1
TGTGCCAGCAGCTTAGGTCAGACAGGGGGTTCCAATGAGCAGTTCTTC
CASSLGQTGGSNEQFF
>TRBD1|TRBV28|TRBJ1-2
TGTGCCAGCAGCTCCGGGACAGGGTTCTTTTATGGCTACACCTTC
CASSSGTGFFYGYTF
>TRBD1|TRBV28|TRBJ1-2
TGTGCCAGCAGTCAACTTGGACAGGGACGACATTATGGCTACACCTTC
CASSQLGQGRHYGYTF
>TRBD1|TRBV7-9|TRBJ2-3
TGTGCCAGCAGCTCCCGGGACAGATCCCCAGATACGCAGTATTTT
CASSSRDRSPDTQYF
>-|TRBV5-6|TRBJ2-2
TGTGCCAGCAGCTCTAAGCGCATCAATACCGGGGAGCTGTTTTTT
CASSSKRINTGELFF
>-|TRBV5-1|TRBJ1-4
TGCGCCAGCAGCTTGGGACAAGTTAATGAAAAACTGTTTTTT
CASSLGQVNEKLFF
>TRBD2|TRBV5-1|TRBJ2-3
TGCGCCAGCAGCCGAATGCTTCAGACTAGCGGGGCAGGAGATACGCAGTATTTT
CASSRMLQTSGAGDTQYF
>-|TRBV7-9|TRBJ1-3
TGTGCCAGCAGCCGACGCGGAGGCCTGACTATCTCTGGAAACACCATATATTTT
CASSRRGGLTISGNTIYF
>-|TRBV27|TRBJ2-4
TGTGCCAGCAGGACTAGGGATGGCGTGAACATTCAGTACTTC
CASRTRDGVNIQYF
>-|TRBV5-4|TRBJ1-2
TGTGCCAGCAGCTTATCCCGGCAGGGGAACTATGGCTACACCTTC
CASSLSRQGNYGYTF
>TRBD1|TRBV27|TRBJ2-7
TGTGCCACTCGACGACGGGACAGGGTTGGCGAGCAGTACTTC
CATRRRDRVGEQYF
>-|TRBV10-3|TRBJ1-1
TGTGCCATCAGTGGTAACAGGGACACTGAAGCTTTCTTT
CAISGNRDTEAFF
>-|TRBV5-1|TRBJ2-5
TGCGCCAGCCGGCCCCCTGGGAGTTTCGGTGAGACCCAGTACTTC
CASRPPGSFGETQYF
>-|TRBV5-6|TRBJ2-3
TGTGCCAGCAGCCGGGACTCCGGGGATACGCAGTATTTT
CASSRDSGDTQYF
>-|TRBV19|TRBJ2-1
TGTGCCAGTCGAAAATCGGTCCCCAAGAGCAATGAGCAGTTCTTC
CASRKSVPKSNEQFF
>-|TRBV25-1|TRBJ2-7
TGTGCCAGCGCCTACGGAGACAGGCGCCACTACGAGCAGTACTTC
CASAYGDRRHYEQYF
>TRBD2|TRBV28|TRBJ2-7
TGTGCCAGTAAGCGGGAGGCCTCACCTCTATCTTACGAGCAGTACTTC
CASKREASPLSYEQYF
>TRBD2|TRBV6-1|TRBJ2-1
TGTGCCAGTCGAATTAGCGGGGGCTACAATGAGCAGTTCTTC
CASRISGGYNEQFF
>-|TRBV27|TRBJ2-6
TGTGCCAGCAGCTCCCCCAGCTCTGGGGCCAACGTCCTGACTTTC
CASSSPSSGANVLTF
>-|TRBV4-2|TRBJ1-1
TGTGCCAGCAGCCAACAGGGGCCGAACACTGAAGCTTTCTTT
CASSQQGPNTEAFF
>-|TRBV29-1|TRBJ2-5
TGCAGCGTTGAACAGGGGCGGCGGGAGACCCAGTACTTC
CSVEQGRRETQYF
>-|TRBV2|TRBJ1-2
TGTGCCAGCAGTGAAGGCAGTAACTATGGCTACACCTTC
CASSEGSNYGYTF
>-|TRBV6-5|TRBJ2-1
TGTGCCAGCAGTTACTCGGCTAGTTATTTAGCAGGGGAGCAGTTCTTC
CASSYSASYLAGEQFF
>-|TRBV18|TRBJ1-1
TGTGCCAGCTCACTCGGGTTCGCGAACACTGAAGCTTTCTTT
CASSLGFANTEAFF
>TRBD1|TRBV27|TRBJ1-5
TGTGCCAGCAGCTCCACTTCCCCAGGGGGTATTGGTCAGCCCCAGCATTTT
CASSSTSPGGIGQPQHF
>TRBD2|TRBV19|TRBJ2-2
TGTGCCACCCGGGGGGGAATCTCCAACACCGGGGAGCTGTTTTTT
CATRGGISNTGELFF
>TRBD1|TRBV9|TRBJ1-3
TGTGCCAGCAGCGATAAAACGACAGGGGAAGGAAACACCATATATTTT
CASSDKTTGEGNTIYF
>-|TRBV6-1|TRBJ1-3
TGTGCCAGCAGCGTACAGGAATCTGGAAACACCATATATTTT
CASSVQESGNTIYF
>-|TRBV30|TRBJ2-5
TGTGCCTGGAGTCAGTCTTCAGAGACCCAGTACTTC
CAWSQSSETQYF
>TRBD2|TRBV5-5|TRBJ2-7
TGTGCCAGCAGCCCAATTCTAGCGGGAGGGAAGTACGAGCAGTACTTC
CASSPILAGGKYEQYF
>-|TRBV27|TRBJ1-1
TGTGCCGCATTAGCGAGCGTCGGGTTGGACACTGAAGCTTTCTTT
CAALASVGLDTEAFF
>TRBD1|TRBV30|TRBJ2-2
TGTGCCTGTGCGGACAGGGGGGACACCGGGGAGCTGTTTTTT
CACADRGDTGELFF
>-|TRBV30|TRBJ2-3
TGTGCCTGGACCCGAAAGGTGGGGGGGCGCAGAGCGGATACGCAGTATTTT
CAWTRKVGGRRADTQYF
>TRBD1|TRBV6-5|TRBJ2-1
TGTGCCAGCAGTTACTCGGCAGGGGGCGTTAATGAGCAGTTCTTC
CASSYSAGGVNEQFF
>-|TRBV9|TRBJ2-7
TGTGCCAGCAGCGCCCGTTGGACAGACGAGCAGTACTTC
CASSARWTDEQYF
>-|TRBV29-1|TRBJ1-3
TGCAGCGTTGGACGACTTGACAGGCACTCTGGAAACACCATATATTTT
CSVGRLDRHSGNTIYF
>-|TRBV30|TRBJ2-7
TGTGCCTGGGGGGCCCAGGCCCGGTTTTGGGACGAGCAGTACTTC
CAWGAQARFWDEQYF